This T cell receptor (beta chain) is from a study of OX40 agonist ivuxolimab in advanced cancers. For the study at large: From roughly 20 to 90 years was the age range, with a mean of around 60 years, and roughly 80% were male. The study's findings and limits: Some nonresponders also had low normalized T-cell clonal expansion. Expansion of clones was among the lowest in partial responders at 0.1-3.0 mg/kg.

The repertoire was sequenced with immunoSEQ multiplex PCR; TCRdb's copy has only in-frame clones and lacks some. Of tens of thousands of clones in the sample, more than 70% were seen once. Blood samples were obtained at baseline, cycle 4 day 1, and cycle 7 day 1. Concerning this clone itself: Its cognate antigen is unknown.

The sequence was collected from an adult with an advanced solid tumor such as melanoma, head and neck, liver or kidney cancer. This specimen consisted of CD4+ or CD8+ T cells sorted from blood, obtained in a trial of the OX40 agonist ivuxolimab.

The CDR3 here is CATSTGLAGGTYNEQFF. The CDR3 DNA sequence: TGTGCCACCAGCACGGGACTAGCGGGAGGAACCTACAATGAGCAGTTCTTC. The chain joins TRBV15 to TRBJ2-1; 15 positions agree with TRBD2. Germline-derived CDR1 and CDR2 are LNHNV and YYDKDF (reference sequence). Germline trimming cut 4 bases from V and 2 bases from J; bases unmatched to any gene: 3. The CDR3 length is 17 residues.